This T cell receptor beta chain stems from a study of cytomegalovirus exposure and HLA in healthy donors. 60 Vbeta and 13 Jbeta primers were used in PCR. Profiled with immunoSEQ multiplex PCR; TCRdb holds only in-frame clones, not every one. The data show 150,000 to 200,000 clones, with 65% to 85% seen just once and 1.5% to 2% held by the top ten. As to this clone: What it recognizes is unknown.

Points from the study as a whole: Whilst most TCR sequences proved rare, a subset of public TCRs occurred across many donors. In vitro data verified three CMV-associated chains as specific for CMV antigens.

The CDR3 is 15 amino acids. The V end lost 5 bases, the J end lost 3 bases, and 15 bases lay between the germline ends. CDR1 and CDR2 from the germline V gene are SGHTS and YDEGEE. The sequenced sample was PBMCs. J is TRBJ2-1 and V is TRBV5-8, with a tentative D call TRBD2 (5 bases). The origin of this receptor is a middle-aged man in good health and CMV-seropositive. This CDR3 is CASSRAEILYNEQFF. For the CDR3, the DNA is TGTGCCAGCAGTAGAGCGGAGATCCTCTACAATGAGCAGTTCTTC.